These 4 T cell receptor beta chains share one sample of origin, sequenced in a study of cytomegalovirus exposure and HLA in healthy donors. Use of 60 Vbeta and 13 Jbeta primers characterized the PCR. The repertoire was sequenced with immunoSEQ multiplex PCR; TCRdb's copy has only in-frame clones and lacks some. The ten most abundant clones cover roughly 0.98% of a sample with 200,000 to 250,000 clones. Material: PBMCs. All receptors come from a woman aged 25-40 years in good health and CMV-seropositive.

The chain carries TRBV15 and TRBJ2-7, with TRBD2 matching 7 bases. The V segment lost 3 bases and the J segment 2 bases; nucleotides outside the gene matches: 4. This CDR3 region has 14 residues. CDR1 and CDR2 (germline): LNHNV, YYDKDF (reference sequence). The CDR3 loop reads CATSREGLAYEQYF. The CDR3 DNA follows: TGTGCCACCAGCAGGGAAGGACTAGCCTACGAGCAGTACTTC.

The chain carries TRBV29-1 and TRBJ1-1, with TRBD1 matching over 10 bases. The CDR3 has 13 residues. Germline trimming cut 0 bases from V and 11 bases from J; bases unmatched to any gene: 6. CDR1 SQVTM and CDR2 ANQGSEA come from the germline V gene. The CDR3 loop is CSVEDQGTGVAFF. The CDR3 region has the DNA TGCAGCGTTGAAGACCAGGGGACAGGGGTTGCTTTCTTT.

The CDR3 DNA reads as TGTGCCAGTAGTATAGGGCAAACCTACAATGAGCAGTTCTTC. It codes for CASSIGQTYNEQFF. This sequence joins TRBV19 and TRBJ2-1; no firm D call. The CDR3 consists of 14 residues. The germline gives CDR1 LNHDA, CDR2 SQIVND (reference sequence). V was trimmed by 1 base and J by 2 bases, leaving 6 bases between them.

The gene calls are TRBV18 and TRBJ2-7; D perhaps matches TRBD1 (6 bases). Trimming pared 3 bases from V and 2 bases from J, leaving 17 bases between. The CDR3 totals 16 residues. CDR1 is KGHSH, CDR2 LQKENI, per germline. The DNA for the CDR3 is TGTGCCAGCTCACCGTCGATCAGGGGTAGCGCCTACGAGCAGTACTTC. It encodes CASSPSIRGSAYEQYF.